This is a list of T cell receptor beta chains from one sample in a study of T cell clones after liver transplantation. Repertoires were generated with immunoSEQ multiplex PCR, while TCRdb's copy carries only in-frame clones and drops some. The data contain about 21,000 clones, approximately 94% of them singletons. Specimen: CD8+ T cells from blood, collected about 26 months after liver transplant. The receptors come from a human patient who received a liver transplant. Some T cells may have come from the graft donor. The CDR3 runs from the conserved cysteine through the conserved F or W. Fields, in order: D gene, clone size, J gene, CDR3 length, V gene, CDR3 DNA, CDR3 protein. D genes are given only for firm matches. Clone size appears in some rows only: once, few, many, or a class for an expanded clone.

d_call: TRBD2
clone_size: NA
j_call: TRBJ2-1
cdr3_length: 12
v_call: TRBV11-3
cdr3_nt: TGTGCCAGCAGCTTAGGGGCGGGAGGGCCGTTCTTC
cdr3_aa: CASSLGAGGPFF

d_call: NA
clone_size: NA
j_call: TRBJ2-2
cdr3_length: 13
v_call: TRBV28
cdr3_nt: TGTGCCAGCAGCCACCGGGGTCTCGGGGAGCTGTTTTTT
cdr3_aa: CASSHRGLGELFF

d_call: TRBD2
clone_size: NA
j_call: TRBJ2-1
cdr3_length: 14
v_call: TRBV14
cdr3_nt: TGTGCCAGCAGCCACCTGGGACTAGCAGTGGAGCAGTTCTTC
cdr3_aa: CASSHLGLAVEQFF

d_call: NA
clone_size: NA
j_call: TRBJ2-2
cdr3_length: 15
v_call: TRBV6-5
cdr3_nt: TGTGCCAGCAGTTACACCCTAGAGAGCACCGGGGAGCTGTTTTTT
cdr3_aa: CASSYTLESTGELFF

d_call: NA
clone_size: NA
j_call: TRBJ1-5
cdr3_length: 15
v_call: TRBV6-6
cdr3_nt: TGTGCCAGCAGTTACTCGAGGGACGGCCCAGGGGCCCAGCATTTT
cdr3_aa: CASSYSRDGPGAQHF

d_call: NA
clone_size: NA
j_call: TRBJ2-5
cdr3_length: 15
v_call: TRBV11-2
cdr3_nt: TGTGCCAGCAGCCCGCCCAGCGAGCTCCAAGAGACCCAGTACTTC
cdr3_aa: CASSPPSELQETQYF

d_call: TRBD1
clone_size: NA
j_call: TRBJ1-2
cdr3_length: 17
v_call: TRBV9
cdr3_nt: TGTGCCAGCAGCGTATACGCGACCGGGACAGGGGGACGAGGCTACACCTTC
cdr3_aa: CASSVYATGTGGRGYTF

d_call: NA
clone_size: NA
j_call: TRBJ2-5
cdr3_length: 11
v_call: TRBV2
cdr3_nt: TGTGCCAGCGGTTGGTCCCTTATGCAGTACTTC
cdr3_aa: CASGWSLMQYF

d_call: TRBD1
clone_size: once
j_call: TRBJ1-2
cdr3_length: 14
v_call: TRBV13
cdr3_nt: TGTGCCAGCAGCGTGGGACAGGGGATCTATGGCTACACCTTC
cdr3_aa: CASSVGQGIYGYTF

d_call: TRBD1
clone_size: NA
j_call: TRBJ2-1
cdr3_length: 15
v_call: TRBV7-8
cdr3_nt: TGTGCCAGCAGCTTAGATTGGGCAGGGGGCAATGAGCAGTTCTTC
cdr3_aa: CASSLDWAGGNEQFF

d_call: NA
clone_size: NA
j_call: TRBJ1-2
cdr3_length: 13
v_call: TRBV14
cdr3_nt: TGTGCCAGCAGCTCGACAGCGGGCTATGGCTACACCTTC
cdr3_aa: CASSSTAGYGYTF

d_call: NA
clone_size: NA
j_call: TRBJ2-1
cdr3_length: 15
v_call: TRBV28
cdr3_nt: TGTGCCAGCAGTCCGACTAGTGCCGAATACAATGAGCAGTTCTTC
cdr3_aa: CASSPTSAEYNEQFF

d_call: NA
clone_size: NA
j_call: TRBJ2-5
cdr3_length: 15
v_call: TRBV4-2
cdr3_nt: TGTGCCAGCAGCCAAGGTCCGGGATACCAAGAGACCCAGTACTTC
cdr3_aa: CASSQGPGYQETQYF

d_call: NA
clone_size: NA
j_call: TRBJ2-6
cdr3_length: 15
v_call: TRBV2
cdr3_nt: TGTGCCAGCAGTGAATTAGGGTACATTCGCAGCGTCCTGACTTTC
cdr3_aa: CASSELGYIRSVLTF

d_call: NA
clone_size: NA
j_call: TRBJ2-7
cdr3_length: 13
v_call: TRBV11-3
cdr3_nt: TGTGCCAGCAGCTTAACCGTCAGCTACGAGCAGTACTTC
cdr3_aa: CASSLTVSYEQYF

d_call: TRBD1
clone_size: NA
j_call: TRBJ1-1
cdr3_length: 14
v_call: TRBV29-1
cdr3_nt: TGCAGCACCCAGGGGGGGTGGGGGAACACTGAAGCTTTCTTT
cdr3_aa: CSTQGGWGNTEAFF

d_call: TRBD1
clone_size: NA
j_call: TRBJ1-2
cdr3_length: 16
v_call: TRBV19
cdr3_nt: TGTGCCAGTAGGGACCTAGGGGGCAAGACTTCTAATGGCTACACCTTC
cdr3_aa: CASRDLGGKTSNGYTF

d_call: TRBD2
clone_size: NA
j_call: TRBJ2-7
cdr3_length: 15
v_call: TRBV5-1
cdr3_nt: TGCGCCAGCAGAGAAGGACTAGCGGACGAATACGAGCAGTACTTC
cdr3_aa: CASREGLADEYEQYF

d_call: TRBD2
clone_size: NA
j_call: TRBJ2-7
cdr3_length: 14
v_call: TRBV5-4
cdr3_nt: TGTGCCAGCAGCTCGGGACTAACCCCCTACGAGCAGTACTTC
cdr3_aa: CASSSGLTPYEQYF

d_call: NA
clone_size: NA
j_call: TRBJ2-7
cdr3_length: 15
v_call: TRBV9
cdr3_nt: TGTGCCAGCAGCGTAGGGACAGCTAGCTCCTACGAGCAGTACTTC
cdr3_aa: CASSVGTASSYEQYF

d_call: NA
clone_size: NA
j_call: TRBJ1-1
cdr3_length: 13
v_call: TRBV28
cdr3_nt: TGTGCCAGCAGTCAAGACTGGAAGAGTGAAGCTTTCTTT
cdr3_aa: CASSQDWKSEAFF

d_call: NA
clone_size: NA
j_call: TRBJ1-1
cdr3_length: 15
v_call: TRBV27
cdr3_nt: TGTGCCAGCAGTTTAACCGAAGACCTGACCACTGAAGCTTTCTTT
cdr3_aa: CASSLTEDLTTEAFF

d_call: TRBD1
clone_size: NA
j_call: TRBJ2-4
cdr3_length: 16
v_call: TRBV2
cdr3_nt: TGTGCCAGCAGCCGGGACAGCCTACTAGCCAAAAACATTCAGTACTTC
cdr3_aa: CASSRDSLLAKNIQYF

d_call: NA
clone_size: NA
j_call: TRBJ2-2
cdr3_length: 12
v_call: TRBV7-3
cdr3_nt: TGTGCCAGCCCTCGTAACACCGGGGAGCTGTTTTTT
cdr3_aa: CASPRNTGELFF

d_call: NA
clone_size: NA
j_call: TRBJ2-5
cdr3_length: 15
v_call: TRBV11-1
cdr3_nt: TGTGCCAGCAGCCGCCTGCGGGGATACCAAGAGACCCAGTACTTC
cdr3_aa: CASSRLRGYQETQYF

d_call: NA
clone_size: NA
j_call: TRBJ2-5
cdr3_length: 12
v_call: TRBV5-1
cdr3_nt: TGCGCCAGCAGTCCAGGGTTGGAGACCCAGTACTTC
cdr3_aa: CASSPGLETQYF

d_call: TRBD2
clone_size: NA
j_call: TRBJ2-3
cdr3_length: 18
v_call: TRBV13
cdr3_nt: TGTGCCAGCAGCTCTGGGGAACTCCTAGCGGGAGCTCCAGATACGCAGTATTTT
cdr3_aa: CASSSGELLAGAPDTQYF

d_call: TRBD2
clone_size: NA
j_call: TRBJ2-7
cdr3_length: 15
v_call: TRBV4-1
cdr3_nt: TGCGCCAGCAGCCAAGGACTAGCGGCAGCCTACGAGCAGTACTTC
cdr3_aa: CASSQGLAAAYEQYF

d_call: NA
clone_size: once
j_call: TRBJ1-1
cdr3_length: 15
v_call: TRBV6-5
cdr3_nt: TGTGCCAGCAGGATTCTGGGGGGTAGTGGCACTGAAGCTTTCTTT
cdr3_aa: CASRILGGSGTEAFF

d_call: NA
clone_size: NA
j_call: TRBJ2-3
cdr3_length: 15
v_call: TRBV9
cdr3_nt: TGTGCCAGCAGCGCGGGATACAGAGATGTCAATACGCAGTATTTT
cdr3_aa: CASSAGYRDVNTQYF

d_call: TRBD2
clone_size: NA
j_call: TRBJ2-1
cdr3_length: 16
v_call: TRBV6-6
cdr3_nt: TGTGCCAGCAGGTGGACTAGCGGGAGCTCCTACAATGAGCAGTTCTTC
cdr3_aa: CASRWTSGSSYNEQFF

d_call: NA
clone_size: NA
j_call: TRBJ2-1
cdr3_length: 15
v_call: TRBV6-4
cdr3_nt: TGTGCCAGCAGTGACTCGGAGGGTCCCTACAATGAGCAGTTCTTC
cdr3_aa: CASSDSEGPYNEQFF

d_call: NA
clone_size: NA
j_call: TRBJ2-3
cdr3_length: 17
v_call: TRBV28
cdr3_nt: TGTGCCAGCAGTTCCTCAGCCTTTAGCACTAGCACAGATACGCAGTATTTT
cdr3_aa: CASSSSAFSTSTDTQYF

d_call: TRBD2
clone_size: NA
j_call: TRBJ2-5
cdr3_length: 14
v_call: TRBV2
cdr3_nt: TGTGCCAGCAGTAGAGCGGGAGTATTGGAGACCCAGTACTTC
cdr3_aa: CASSRAGVLETQYF

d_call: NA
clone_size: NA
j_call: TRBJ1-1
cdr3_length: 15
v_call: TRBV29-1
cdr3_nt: TGCAGCGTTGAAGGAGTAGGCAGCCTGAACACTGAAGCTTTCTTT
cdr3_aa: CSVEGVGSLNTEAFF

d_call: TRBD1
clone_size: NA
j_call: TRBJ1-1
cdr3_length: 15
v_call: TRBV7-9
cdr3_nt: TGTGCCAGCAGCGCCCCACCGGGACAGGGATCTGAAGCTTTCTTT
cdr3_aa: CASSAPPGQGSEAFF